The 21 T cell receptor beta chains in this list originate from one sample, sequenced in a study of T-cell memory formation after mild COVID-19 (dated by TCRdb to the early 2020s). The library was prepared using 5' RACE. Sequencer: Illumina NovaSeq 6000. TCRdb's own reprocessing of the public reads used fastp at Q25 and MiXCR and kept productive beta chains. When rows share a CDR3 protein, they turn into one entry using the most common DNA and genes. The sample table holds about 440,000 distinct CDR3 sequences, of which around 20% were seen once. Around 9.2% of the sample lies in the top ten. Source material: PBMCs or a T cell subset sorted from them (not recorded which). These receptors were obtained from an adult woman who had mild COVID-19 (a few samples of this study predate the infection). The sample titles of this study are shuffled in the database, so cell type and time point are left out; the donor was told from shared clones.

The rearrangement joins TRBV5-5 to TRBJ1-1; D possibly corresponds to TRBD1 (6 bases). Per germline, CDR1 SGHKS and CDR2 YYEKEE (reference sequence). V lost 4 bases and J lost 2, with 12 bases in between. This CDR3 is built from 14 residues. This CDR3 is CASSVWGQNTEAFF. The CDR3, as DNA: TGTGCCAGCAGCGTATGGGGACAAAACACTGAAGCTTTCTTT.

The table lists this clonotype with a few counts. CDR3 region: CASSSPYPYGYTF. The CDR3 coding sequence is TGCGCCAGCAGCTCCCCCTATCCCTATGGCTACACCTTC. The genes are TRBV5-1 and TRBJ1-2; D not certain. The CDR3 spans 13 residues. Looked up from germline, CDR1 is SGHRS and CDR2 is YFSETQ. V lost 3 bases and J 4 bases, leaving 10 bases between the germline ends.

This clonotype was seen more than once but under ten times. This chain links TRBV5-1 with TRBJ1-4; possible D gene TRBD1, 5 bases. Germline assignment: CDR1 SGHRS and CDR2 YFSETQ. CDR3 length: 15 amino acids. Deletions cut 4 bases from V and 12 bases from J, with 22 bases between. The CDR3, as DNA: TGCGCCAGCAGCACTGGACACTCGCAGACCACAGAACTGTTTTTT. It translates to CASSTGHSQTTELFF.

This clonotype was seen only a few times. CDR3 sequence reads: CSVEFVGSLSGANVLTF. The DNA of the CDR3 is TGCAGCGTTGAGTTTGTAGGGAGCCTCTCTGGGGCCAACGTCCTGACTTTC. This sequence joins TRBV29-1 and TRBJ2-6; a possible D gene is TRBD2 (5 bases). CDR1 SQVTM and CDR2 ANQGSEA come from the germline V gene. This CDR3 contains 17 residues. The V end was cut by 3 bases, the J end by 0 bases, with 15 bases between.

The chain joins TRBV12-3 or TRBV12-4 to TRBJ2-3, with D possibly matching TRBD1 (5 bases). This CDR3 has 15 amino acids. The ends were cut back, 3 bases at V and 3 bases at J, with 13 bases in the middle. CDR3 DNA: TGTGCCAGCAGTTTCGTGGCAGGGTATACAGATACGCAGTATTTT. It encodes CASSFVAGYTDTQYF.

The chain uses TRBV15 and TRBJ2-4; D is ambiguous. The CDR3 runs 15 residues. Germline loops: CDR1 LNHNV, CDR2 YYDKDF (reference sequence). V lost 5 bases and J lost 1, with 12 bases in between. CDR3 DNA: TGTGCCACCAGCCCCCAAAGTTGGGCCAAAAACATTCAGTACTTC. Encoded protein: CATSPQSWAKNIQYF.

The rearrangement uses TRBV29-1 and TRBJ2-5; D may correspond to TRBD1 or TRBD2 (5 bases each). The CDR3 has 14 amino acids. CDR1 is SQVTM, CDR2 ANQGSEA, per germline. V was trimmed by 1 base and J by 5 bases, leaving 14 bases between them. In DNA, the CDR3 is TGCAGCGTTGAAGCTGAGGGGTCGGTGGAGACCCAGTACTTC. Its translation: CSVEAEGSVETQYF.

In its sample, this clonotype was seen many times. The chain recombines TRBV5-1 with TRBJ2-4, with 8 bases that match TRBD1. This CDR3 contains 17 residues. The germline CDR1 and CDR2 sequences are SGHRS and YFSETQ. The J segment lost 1 base and the V segment lost 0 bases, leaving 6 bases of the junction unmatched. CDR3 protein: CASSLALQGGAKNIQYF. The CDR3 nucleotides are TGCGCCAGCAGCTTGGCCTTACAGGGGGGTGCCAAAAACATTCAGTACTTC. The full variable domain, its missing parts supplied by reference TRBV5-1 and TRBJ2-4, is KAGVTQTPRYLIKTRGQQVTLSCSPISGHRSVSWYQQTPGQGLQFLFEYFSETQRNKGNFPGRFSGRQFSNSRSEMNVSTLELGDSALYLCASSLALQGGAKNIQYFGAGTRLSVL.

This clonotype was seen repeatedly, ten times or more. The J gene is TRBJ2-1, the V gene TRBV7-9; the match to TRBD1 covers 8 bases. Trimming removed 5 bases from V and 2 bases from J; junction bases left unmatched: 20. The V gene's germline CDR1 is SEHNR and CDR2 FQNEAQ (reference sequence). This CDR3 is built from 20 residues. The CDR3 DNA follows: TGTGCCAGCAGCGTAGGACAGGGTGGCTTCGACCTACTCGCCTACAATGAGCAGTTCTTC. Its translation is CASSVGQGGFDLLAYNEQFF.

This chain connects TRBV27 to TRBJ1-2; 9 bases agree with TRBD1. Germline V lookup: CDR1 MNHEY, CDR2 SMNVEV (reference sequence). CDR3 length: 15 residues. V dropped 6 bases and J dropped 4; count of bases not matched to a gene: 9. The CDR3 bases are TGTGCCAGCAGAAACCGGGACAGGGCCCCCTATGGCTACACCTTC. Translated, it gives CASRNRDRAPYGYTF.

This clonotype was recorded a few times. The chain combines TRBV5-5 with TRBJ2-1; D remains unclear. The CDR3 runs to 13 residues. Germline CDR1 SGHKS, CDR2 YYEKEE (reference sequence). The V end was cut by 1 base, the J end by 7 bases, with 9 bases between. CDR3 residues: CASSLTAPNEQFF. The CDR3 DNA reads TGTGCCAGCAGCTTGACAGCCCCGAATGAGCAGTTCTTC.

Only a few counts were recorded for this clonotype. This chain joins TRBV29-1 and TRBJ2-5, with D possibly TRBD2 on 6 matching bases. Germline-derived CDR1 and CDR2 are SQVTM and ANQGSEA. Trimming took off 5 bases at V and 1 base at J, with 11 bases between the two ends. The CDR3 sequence is 13 residues long. The CDR3 DNA reads as TGCAGCGTTCAGGGAGGTGGCCAAGAGACCCAGTACTTC. Protein: CSVQGGGQETQYF.

This clonotype was observed a few times. The chain couples TRBV7-3 to TRBJ1-1, with TRBD1 as a possible D gene (5 bases). The CDR3 is made up of 15 amino acids. Germline assignment: CDR1 SGHTA and CDR2 FQGTGA. The V gene lost 1 base and the J gene lost 1 base, with 10 bases spanning the gap. The CDR3 here is CASSLSGGSNTEAFF. CDR3 DNA sequence: TGTGCCAGCAGCTTAAGTGGGGGTTCGAACACTGAAGCTTTCTTT.

This clonotype was seen ten or more times. V usage is TRBV5-1 and J usage is TRBJ1-2; D is uncertain. The length of the CDR3 is 14 residues. Germline lookup yields CDR1 SGHRS and CDR2 YFSETQ. With 0 bases removed from V and 0 bases from J, the gap between germline ends came to 6 bases. CDR3 residues: CASSLDSSNYGYTF. As DNA, the CDR3 is TGCGCCAGCAGCTTGGACAGTTCTAACTATGGCTACACCTTC.

This clonotype showed up just a few times. This chain connects TRBV6-5 to TRBJ2-7; tentatively, D is TRBD2 (5 bases). Germline-derived CDR1 and CDR2 are MNHEY and SVGAGI. The CDR3 is 13 amino acids. V lost 2 bases and J 4 bases, leaving 9 bases between the germline ends. The CDR3 region is CASSYDREYEQYF. Here the CDR3 DNA reads TGTGCCAGCAGTTACGACCGGGAATACGAGCAGTACTTC.

This chain joins TRBV7-6 and TRBJ2-1; perhaps TRBD2 as D (6 bases). Trimming removed 5 bases from V and 1 base from J, with 15 bases in between. CDR1 is SGHVS and CDR2 is FNYEAQ in the germline V gene. This CDR3 region has 16 residues. CDR3 nucleotides: TGTGCCAGCAGCCTGACCGGGACTCCATCCTACAATGAGCAGTTCTTC. Protein sequence: CASSLTGTPSYNEQFF.

This chain uses TRBV11-2 with TRBJ1-3; D is possibly TRBD1 (6 bases). Trimming shortened V by 4 bases and J by 4 bases, and 14 bases separated the two germline ends. Germline V gene sequence: CDR1 SGHAT, CDR2 FQNNGV. CDR3 length equals 15 residues. The CDR3 loop is CASSSQTGTGNTIYF. The CDR3 bases are TGTGCCAGCAGCTCACAAACAGGGACCGGAAACACCATATATTTT.

This clonotype has just a few counts. The chain links TRBV7-9 to TRBJ1-1; a weak D match, TRBD1 (6 bases). Trimming left V 4 bases short and J 7 bases short, with 10 bases between. Germline CDR1 is SEHNR and CDR2 is FQNEAQ (reference sequence). The CDR3 has 12 amino acids. The CDR3 region is CASSWQGLEAFF. CDR3 in DNA: TGTGCCAGCAGCTGGCAGGGGCTTGAAGCTTTCTTT.

The rearrangement joins TRBV24-1 to TRBJ2-1; D may be TRBD1 or TRBD2 (5 bases each). This CDR3 has 14 residues. In germline, CDR1 is KGHDR, CDR2 SFDVKD. The V gene lost 4 bases and the J gene lost 10 bases, with 16 bases spanning the gap. Here the CDR3 reads CATSEAPGRSEQFF. The CDR3, as DNA: TGTGCCACCAGTGAAGCTCCGGGGCGAAGCGAGCAGTTCTTC.

This clonotype has just one count. The chain links TRBV12-3 or TRBV12-4 to TRBJ2-7, with D tentatively TRBD2 (5 bases). V gave up 4 bases and J gave up 3 bases, with 7 bases separating them. The length of the CDR3 is 12 residues. DNA of the CDR3: TGTGCCAGCAGTTACCGGGACTACGAGCAGTACTTC. It is translated as CASSYRDYEQYF.

The chain combines TRBV7-8 with TRBJ2-2; TRBD2 matches at 7 bases. The V segment lost 5 bases and the J segment 0 bases; nucleotides outside the gene matches: 6. The CDR3 is 16 residues long. CDR1 is SGHVS, CDR2 FQNEAQ, per germline. In DNA, the CDR3 is TGTGCCAGCAGCCCACGGGGGGTCGCGAACACCGGGGAGCTGTTTTTT. Translated: CASSPRGVANTGELFF.